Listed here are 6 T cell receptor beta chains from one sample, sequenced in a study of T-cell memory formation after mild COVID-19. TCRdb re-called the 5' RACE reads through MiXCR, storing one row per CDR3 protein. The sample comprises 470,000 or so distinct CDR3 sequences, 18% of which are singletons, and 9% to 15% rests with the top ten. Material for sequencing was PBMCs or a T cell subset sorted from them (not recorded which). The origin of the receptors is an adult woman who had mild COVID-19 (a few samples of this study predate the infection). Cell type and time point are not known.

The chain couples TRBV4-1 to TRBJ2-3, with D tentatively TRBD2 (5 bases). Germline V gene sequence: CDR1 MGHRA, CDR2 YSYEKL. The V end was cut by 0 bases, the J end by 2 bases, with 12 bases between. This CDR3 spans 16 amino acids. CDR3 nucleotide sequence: TGCGCCAGCAGCCAAGATACCGGGGTGGCCACAGATACGCAGTATTTT. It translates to CASSQDTGVATDTQYF.

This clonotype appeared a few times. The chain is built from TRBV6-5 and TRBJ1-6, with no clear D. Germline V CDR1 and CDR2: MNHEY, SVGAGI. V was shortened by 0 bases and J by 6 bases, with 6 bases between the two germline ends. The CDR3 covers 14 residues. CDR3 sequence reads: CASSYSGRNSPLHF. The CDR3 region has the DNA TGTGCCAGCAGTTACTCCGGACGTAATTCACCCCTCCACTTT.

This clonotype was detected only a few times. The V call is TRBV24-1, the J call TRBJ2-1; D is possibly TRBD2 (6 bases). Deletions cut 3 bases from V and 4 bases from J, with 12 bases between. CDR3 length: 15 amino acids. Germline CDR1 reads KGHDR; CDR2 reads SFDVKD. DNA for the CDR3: TGTGCCACCAGTGATCCGGGACTGAGATACAATGAGCAGTTCTTC. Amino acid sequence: CATSDPGLRYNEQFF.

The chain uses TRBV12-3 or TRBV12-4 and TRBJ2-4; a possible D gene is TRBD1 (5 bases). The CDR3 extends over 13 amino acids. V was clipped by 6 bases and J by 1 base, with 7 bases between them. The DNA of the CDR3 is TGTGCCAGCAGAGGGGTTGCCAAAAACATTCAGTACTTC. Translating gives CASRGVAKNIQYF.

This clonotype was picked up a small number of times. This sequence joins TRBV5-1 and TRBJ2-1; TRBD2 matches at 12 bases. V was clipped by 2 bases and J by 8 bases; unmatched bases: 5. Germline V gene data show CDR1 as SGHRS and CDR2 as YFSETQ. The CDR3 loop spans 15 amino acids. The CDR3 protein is CASSFRPSGGDEQFF. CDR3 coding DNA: TGCGCCAGCAGCTTTAGGCCTAGCGGGGGGGATGAGCAGTTCTTC. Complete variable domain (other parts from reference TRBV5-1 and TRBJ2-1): KAGVTQTPRYLIKTRGQQVTLSCSPISGHRSVSWYQQTPGQGLQFLFEYFSETQRNKGNFPGRFSGRQFSNSRSEMNVSTLELGDSALYLCASSFRPSGGDEQFFGPGTRLTVL.

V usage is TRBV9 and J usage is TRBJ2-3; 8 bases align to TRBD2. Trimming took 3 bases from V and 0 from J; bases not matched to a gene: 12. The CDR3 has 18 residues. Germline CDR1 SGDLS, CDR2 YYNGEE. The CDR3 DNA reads TGTGCCAGCAGCGCCGGGGGTGGACTAGCCCAAAGCACAGATACGCAGTATTTT. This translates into CASSAGGGLAQSTDTQYF.